The sequence of this T cell receptor beta chain was determined in a study of blood T cell repertoires in COVID-19. Turning to the study itself: Sites in the United States, Italy and Spain provided acute and convalescent COVID-19 samples. PBMCs, B-cell-depleted T cells, or T cells provided the cDNA or gDNA that made up the material.

This clone was found once. The germline V gene has CDR1 SNHLY and CDR2 FYNNEI. Trimming stripped 6 bases from V and 2 bases from J, with 15 bases between. This CDR3 is 15 amino acids long. Seattle cases were enrolled at active infection and followed longitudinally. Produced via immunoSEQ multiplex PCR; TCRdb's table is partial and in-frame only. The sample consists of roughly 160,000 clones, about 85% of them appearing once. Material: peripheral blood. The TCR was taken from a man older than 75 with COVID-19, enrolled during active disease. The V gene is TRBV2, the J gene TRBJ2-3; perhaps TRBD1 as D (6 bases). CDR3 coding DNA: TGTGCCAGCAGGACCCGGGACACAGCCACAGATACGCAGTATTTT. Protein: CASRTRDTATDTQYF.